Below, 30 T cell receptor beta chains from the same sample are listed, as sequenced in a study of cytomegalovirus exposure and HLA in healthy donors. The PCR contained 60 Vbeta and 13 Jbeta primers. TCRdb's table, derived via immunoSEQ multiplex PCR, lists solely in-frame clones and lacks some. The sample holds under 95,000 clones; roughly 70% are singletons and the top ten take 12%. The sample consisted of PBMCs. These receptors all come from a woman aged 40-49 years in good health and CMV-seropositive.

J is TRBJ2-3 and V is TRBV18; perhaps TRBD1 as D (6 bases). The germline gives CDR1 KGHSH, CDR2 LQKENI. Trimming removed 6 bases from V and 1 base from J, with 20 bases in between. This CDR3 is 17 amino acids long. This CDR3 reads CASSRGLEGVGTDTQYF. The CDR3 DNA sequence: TGTGCCAGCTCTCGGGGCCTCGAGGGGGTAGGCACAGATACGCAGTATTTT.

The gene calls are TRBV7-9 and TRBJ1-5; D uncertain. The CDR3 is 12 amino acids. V was shortened by 2 bases and J by 4 bases, with 3 bases between the two germline ends. Per the germline V gene, CDR1 is SEHNR and CDR2 is FQNEAQ (reference sequence). The CDR3 sequence is CASSLLNQPQHF. CDR3 nucleotides: TGTGCCAGCAGCTTATTAAATCAGCCCCAGCATTTT.

J is TRBJ1-5 and V is TRBV30; 7 nucleotides align to TRBD1. The trim removed 5 bases at V and 6 bases at J, leaving 13 bases unmatched. CDR1 GTSNPN and CDR2 SVGIG come from the germline V gene (reference sequence). The CDR3 loop spans 15 amino acids. CDR3 sequence (DNA): TGTGCCTGGGATCCCGGACAGGCCGGCGGTCAGCCCCAGCATTTT. Its translation is CAWDPGQAGGQPQHF.

Here the CDR3 DNA reads TGCGCCAGCAGAGCGGGGGGGCAATGGGATACGCAGTATTTT. Translating gives CASRAGGQWDTQYF. The genes are TRBV5-1 and TRBJ2-3, with 10 nucleotides matching TRBD2. CDR1 SGHRS and CDR2 YFSETQ come from the germline V gene. The CDR3 sequence is 14 residues long. V was clipped by 5 bases and J by 6 bases; unmatched bases: 6.

Only a few counts were recorded for this clone. The rearrangement uses TRBV5-4 and TRBJ2-1; 7 positions agree with TRBD2. V dropped 4 bases and J dropped 13; count of bases not matched to a gene: 5. The CDR3 loop spans 11 amino acids. Germline V gives CDR1 SGHNT, CDR2 YYREEE (reference sequence). The CDR3 nucleotides are TGTGCCAGCAGCATAGGGACTACTCAGTTCTTC. This sequence encodes CASSIGTTQFF.

The rearrangement joins TRBV4-1 to TRBJ2-1, with 8 bases matching TRBD2. Germline V lookup: CDR1 MGHRA, CDR2 YSYEKL. With 0 bases clipped from V and 9 bases from J, the junction kept 7 bases outside the gene matches. There are 15 residues in the CDR3. CDR3 bases: TGCGCCAGCAGCCAAGATCTGGCGGGGGGCCGTGAGCAGTTCTTC. Protein sequence: CASSQDLAGGREQFF.

The J gene is TRBJ1-2, the V gene TRBV5-1, with unresolved D. This CDR3 is built from 13 residues. Trimming stripped 5 bases from V and 0 bases from J, with 8 bases between. The germline gives CDR1 SGHRS, CDR2 YFSETQ. The CDR3 loop is CASSSTPNYGYTF. In DNA form, the CDR3 reads TGCGCCAGCAGTAGTACCCCTAACTATGGCTACACCTTC.

V gene TRBV5-1 combines with J gene TRBJ1-3, with D possibly matching TRBD1 (6 bases). Trimming cost V 4 bases and J 1 base, with 9 bases left between them. Germline CDR1 is SGHRS and CDR2 is YFSETQ. The CDR3 totals 14 residues. The CDR3 reads CASSVGTSGNTIYF. CDR3 coding DNA: TGCGCCAGCAGCGTCGGGACATCTGGAAACACCATATATTTT.

This clone was detected only a few times. The J gene is TRBJ2-5, the V gene TRBV5-8; 11 nucleotides match TRBD2. Germline V gene lookup returns CDR1 SGHTS and CDR2 YDEGEE. V was clipped by 3 bases and J by 1 base; unmatched bases: 8. This CDR3 has 17 amino acids. This CDR3 reads CASSSRLLAGGQETQYF. CDR3 coding DNA: TGTGCCAGCAGCTCAAGGCTCCTAGCGGGGGGCCAAGAGACCCAGTACTTC.

This clone was counted only a few times. V usage is TRBV29-1 and J usage is TRBJ2-3; TRBD1 is a possible D gene (6 bases). CDR1 and CDR2 from the germline V gene are SQVTM and ANQGSEA. V was pared by 7 bases and J by 1 base, with 12 bases between. CDR3 length: 13 residues. CDR3 protein: CSASRGGTDTQYF. The CDR3 DNA follows: TGCAGCGCATCCAGGGGAGGCACAGATACGCAGTATTTT.

The chain carries TRBV6-6 and TRBJ1-6; D gene uncertain. The CDR3 sequence is 14 residues long. V was pared by 7 bases and J by 8 bases, with 15 bases between. The germline V gene encodes CDR1 MNHNY and CDR2 SVGAGI (reference sequence). The CDR3 nucleotides are TGTGCCAGCACTGAGCAGAGAGGAGATTCACCCCTCCACTTT. This codes for CASTEQRGDSPLHF.

The chain links TRBV7-9 to TRBJ1-5; D ambiguous. Trimming took 8 bases from V and 4 from J, leaving 12 bases between them. From germline, CDR1 is SEHNR and CDR2 FQNEAQ (reference sequence). There are 13 residues in the CDR3. CDR3 sequence: CASGTGRNQPQHF. Here the CDR3 DNA reads TGTGCCAGCGGTACGGGAAGGAATCAGCCCCAGCATTTT.

The chain has TRBV6-5 and TRBJ2-7; a possible D gene is TRBD1 (6 bases). Trimming took 2 bases from V and 0 from J, leaving 11 bases between them. There are 15 residues in the CDR3. The germline gives CDR1 MNHEY, CDR2 SVGAGI. This CDR3 is CASSYKGQNSYEQYF. The CDR3, as DNA: TGTGCCAGCAGTTACAAAGGACAGAACTCCTACGAGCAGTACTTC.

The CDR3, as DNA: TGTGCCAGCTCACGGACAATAGGGGATTACATTCAGTACTTC. Translation gives CASSRTIGDYIQYF. The rearrangement links TRBV18 to TRBJ2-4, with a possible D match to TRBD1 (5 bases). This CDR3 comprises 14 residues. The germline V and J ends were trimmed by 4 bases and 8 bases, with 15 bases remaining between them. The germline CDR1 and CDR2 sequences are KGHSH and LQKENI. Together with reference TRBV18 and TRBJ2-4, the CDR3 gives the full variable domain: NAGVMQNPRHLVRRRGQEARLRCSPMKGHSHVYWYRQLPEEGLKFMVYLQKENIIDESGMPKERFSAEFPKEGPSILRIQQVVRGDSAAYFCASSRTIGDYIQYFGAGTRLSVL.

The chain joins TRBV7-6 to TRBJ2-2; D not resolved. Germline values: CDR1 SGHVS, CDR2 FNYEAQ. This CDR3 is built from 14 residues. V shed 3 bases and J shed 5 bases, with 10 bases lying between them. CDR3 sequence (DNA): TGTGCCAGCAGCTTGTTGATTCAGACCGGGGAGCTGTTTTTT. It specifies CASSLLIQTGELFF.

This clone appeared a few times. The J gene is TRBJ2-7, the V gene TRBV5-6; 9 nucleotides match TRBD1. CDR3 length equals 15 residues. V gave up 4 bases and J gave up 6 bases; unmatched junction bases: 11. Germline V gene lookup returns CDR1 SGHDT and CDR2 YYEEEE. The CDR3 sequence is CASSVIGDRVGEQYF. For the CDR3, the DNA is TGTGCCAGCAGCGTGATCGGGGACAGGGTAGGCGAGCAGTACTTC.

This clone was detected a few times. V gene TRBV14 combines with J gene TRBJ2-1; TRBD1 might be the D (5 bases). Germline V lookup: CDR1 SGHDN, CDR2 FVKESK. Trimming took off 3 bases at V and 15 bases at J, with 12 bases between the two ends. This CDR3 is built from 11 residues. CDR3 protein: CASSQVQGLFF. DNA for the CDR3: TGTGCCAGCAGCCAGGTTCAGGGTCTGTTCTTC. Full variable domain (outside the CDR3, taken from reference TRBV14 and TRBJ2-1): EAGVTQFPSHSVIEKGQTVTLRCDPISGHDNLYWYRRVMGKEIKFLLHFVKESKQDESGMPNNRFLAERTGGTYSTLKVQPAELEDSGVYFCASSQVQGLFFGPGTRLTVL.

A few counts support this clone. This chain joins TRBV2 and TRBJ1-3, with a weak D call TRBD1 (5 bases). Germline-derived CDR1 and CDR2 are SNHLY and FYNNEI. This CDR3 spans 12 amino acids. Trimming removed 7 bases at V and 11 bases at J, with 15 bases between. Here the CDR3 reads CASNGGTRAIYF. DNA for the CDR3: TGTGCCAGCAATGGAGGGACTCGGGCCATATATTTT.

The rearrangement links TRBV5-1 to TRBJ2-5; 9 bases agree with TRBD2. The CDR3 spans 16 residues. The junction had 9 bases not matched to a gene; V was cut back by 2 bases and J by 4 bases. CDR1 and CDR2 (germline): SGHRS, YFSETQ. The CDR3 bases are TGCGCCAGCAGCTTACCTAGCGGGGTGTTGGGAGAGACCCAGTACTTC. Amino acid sequence: CASSLPSGVLGETQYF.

This sequence joins TRBV4-1 and TRBJ2-5, with 8 bases identical to TRBD1. Germline loops: CDR1 MGHRA, CDR2 YSYEKL. This CDR3 contains 14 residues. J gave up 2 bases and V 4 bases, and 3 bases lay outside the gene matches. This chain's CDR3 is CASSLRQGQETQYF. As DNA, the CDR3 is TGCGCCAGCAGCCTCAGACAGGGGCAAGAGACCCAGTACTTC.

The chain recombines TRBV11-2 with TRBJ1-1; D remains unclear. Germline V gene data show CDR1 as SGHAT and CDR2 as FQNNGV. Deletions cut 1 base from V and 5 bases from J, with 5 bases between. This CDR3 has 12 amino acids. CDR3 DNA sequence: TGTGCCAGCAGCTTAGTGTATACTGAAGCTTTCTTT. Translating it yields CASSLVYTEAFF. Complete variable domain (other parts from reference TRBV11-2 and TRBJ1-1): EAGVAQSPRYKIIEKRQSVAFWCNPISGHATLYWYQQILGQGPKLLIQFQNNGVVDDSQLPKDRFSAERLKGVDSTLKIQPAKLEDSAVYLCASSLVYTEAFFGQGTRLTVV.

The chain couples TRBV2 to TRBJ1-2, with TRBD1 matching 9 bases. Trimming removed 4 bases from V and 6 bases from J; junction bases left unmatched: 3. The CDR3 loop spans 13 amino acids. Germline values: CDR1 SNHLY, CDR2 FYNNEI. In DNA form, the CDR3 reads TGTGCCAGCAGTGGGACAGGGGAGGATGGCTACACCTTC. Protein: CASSGTGEDGYTF.

The J gene is TRBJ1-2, the V gene TRBV2; 11 bases agree with TRBD1. CDR1 SNHLY and CDR2 FYNNEI come from the germline V gene. CDR3 length: 14 residues. V shed 2 bases, J shed 7 bases, and the junction held 3 bases outside the gene matches. The CDR3 nucleotides are TGTGCCAGCAGTGAAAGGGGGACAGGGGGTGGCTACACCTTC. It is translated as CASSERGTGGGYTF.

The rearrangement uses TRBV5-6 and TRBJ2-2; D not resolved. Per germline, CDR1 SGHDT and CDR2 YYEEEE. The V gene lost 2 bases and the J gene lost 6 bases, with 11 bases spanning the gap. The CDR3 sequence is 14 residues long. The CDR3 sequence: CASSFRNAAGELFF. In DNA form, the CDR3 reads TGTGCCAGCAGCTTTAGAAATGCTGCCGGGGAGCTGTTTTTT.

With regard to this clone: The sample holds other DNA sequences that translate to the same CDR3. The chain couples TRBV10-1 to TRBJ1-1; D perhaps matches TRBD1 (6 bases). The V gene lost 6 bases and the J gene lost 5 bases, with 13 bases spanning the gap. The CDR3 spans 13 residues. Germline CDR1 WNHNN, CDR2 SYGVQD (reference sequence). The CDR3 nucleotides read TGCGCCAGCAGAGCTGGGGGCGAGACTGAAGCTTTCTTT. Its translation: CASRAGGETEAFF.

The J gene is TRBJ2-3, the V gene TRBV5-1; 7 bases align to TRBD2. The CDR3 runs 14 residues. Germline V gene sequence: CDR1 SGHRS, CDR2 YFSETQ. The V segment lost 0 bases and the J segment 5 bases; nucleotides outside the gene matches: 3. The CDR3 coding sequence is TGCGCCAGCAGCTTGGTGGGGGGGGTAGATACGCAGTATTTT. Protein sequence: CASSLVGGVDTQYF.

This clone has only a few counts. The chain is built from TRBV11-2 and TRBJ2-7; D might be TRBD2 (5 bases). The V gene's germline CDR1 is SGHAT and CDR2 FQNNGV. This CDR3 spans 13 amino acids. V lost 5 bases and J lost 6, with 14 bases in between. The CDR3 DNA reads as TGTGCCAGCAGCCTCGTCACCCGGGGCGAGCAGTACTTC. This translates into CASSLVTRGEQYF.

The chain couples TRBV11-2 to TRBJ1-1; D unresolved. This CDR3 contains 13 residues. V lost 2 bases to trimming and J lost 6 bases, with 10 bases between them. Per germline, CDR1 SGHAT and CDR2 FQNNGV. CDR3 region: CASSLLSRAEAFF. The CDR3 DNA is TGTGCCAGCAGCTTACTTTCTCGGGCTGAAGCTTTCTTT.

This sequence joins TRBV6-1 and TRBJ2-7, with 8 bases fitting TRBD2. Germline CDR1 and CDR2: MNHNS and SASEGT. This CDR3 is 14 amino acids long. The J segment lost 6 bases and the V segment lost 7 bases, leaving 11 bases of the junction unmatched. Here the CDR3 reads CASTKRAGGGEQYF. CDR3 nucleotide sequence: TGTGCCAGCACCAAAAGGGCGGGGGGTGGCGAGCAGTACTTC.

This clone was detected a few times. The chain recombines TRBV4-2 with TRBJ1-6; D is unclear. The germline V gene has CDR1 LGHNA and CDR2 YNFKEQ. Trimming took off 0 bases at V and 0 bases at J, with 12 bases between the two ends. There are 18 residues in the CDR3. The CDR3 is CASSQDRERSSYNSPLHF. The CDR3, as DNA: TGTGCCAGCAGCCAAGATCGGGAGCGGAGCTCCTATAATTCACCCCTCCACTTT.